This is a list of T cell receptor beta chains from one sample in a study of T-cell reconstitution after alpha-beta-depleted transplantation in children. TCRdb ran MiXCR on the PCR reads and lists one entry per CDR3 protein. This table holds 170,000 or so distinct CDR3 sequences, 6% to 7% found once. This material consisted of PBMCs from the stem cell graft donor, taken from the stem cell graft. The receptors shown here come from a human donor who donated a stem cell graft to a child with Wiskott-Aldrich syndrome. CDR3s include the opening cysteine and the closing phenylalanine or tryptophan. A D gene is named only where the DNA matches it firmly. Only some rows state a clone size, as once, few, many or a class for expanded clones.

>TRBD2|TRBV28|TRBJ2-1|many
CASNVLLAGSSNEQFF
TGTGCCAGCAACGTCCTCCTAGCGGGGTCCTCGAATGAGCAGTTCTTC
>.|TRBV6-5|TRBJ2-7|many
CASSPRQASYEQYF
TGTGCCAGCAGTCCCCGACAGGCCAGCTACGAGCAGTACTTC
>TRBD1|TRBV3-1|TRBJ1-5|many
CASSPAGQGRQPQHF
TGTGCCAGCAGCCCCGCGGGACAGGGACGTCAGCCCCAGCATTTT
>.|TRBV20-1|TRBJ2-6|many
CSALRGANVLTF
TGCAGTGCGCTTCGGGGGGCCAACGTCCTGACTTTC
>.|TRBV9|TRBJ2-1|.
CASSVVGGRLDNEQFF
TGTGCCAGCAGCGTCGTAGGGGGGAGGCTAGACAATGAGCAGTTCTTC
>.|TRBV6-5|TRBJ1-2|many
CASTLTSTGDLYGYTF
TGTGCCAGCACCTTAACCTCGACAGGAGACCTCTATGGCTACACCTTC
>.|TRBV20-1|TRBJ2-3|many
CSARIGWTDTQYF
TGCAGTGCTAGGATCGGGTGGACAGATACGCAGTATTTT
>.|TRBV9|TRBJ1-1|many
CASSPRFREATEAFF
TGTGCCAGCAGTCCGAGGTTCAGGGAGGCCACTGAAGCTTTCTTT
>TRBD2|TRBV3-1|TRBJ2-3|few
CASSQDQASGFGDTQYF
TGTGCCAGCAGCCAAGATCAGGCTAGCGGGTTCGGAGATACGCAGTATTTT
>.|TRBV7-2|TRBJ1-3|few
CASSLGQPQAGNTIYF
TGTGCCAGCAGCTTGGGGCAGCCACAGGCTGGAAACACCATATATTTT
>TRBD1|TRBV30|TRBJ2-7|many
CAWSSRAGGRSYEQYF
TGTGCCTGGAGTTCTCGGGCAGGGGGCCGATCCTACGAGCAGTACTTC
>.|TRBV4-2|TRBJ2-7|many
CASSQRRAGTALYEQYF
TGTGCCAGCAGCCAACGGAGGGCGGGGACAGCCCTCTACGAGCAGTACTTC
>TRBD2|TRBV20-1|TRBJ2-3|many
CSTAGSTDTQYF
TGCAGTACAGCGGGATCGACAGATACGCAGTATTTT
>.|TRBV18|TRBJ1-2|many
CASSPAKGDYGYTF
TGTGCCAGCTCTCCTGCTAAGGGCGACTATGGCTACACCTTC
>TRBD1|TRBV7-2|TRBJ2-3|many
CASSLTRDRGNTQYF
TGTGCCAGCAGTCTTACCCGGGACAGGGGGAATACGCAGTATTTT
>.|TRBV10-2|TRBJ2-1|many
CASLTRGLYNEQFF
TGCGCCAGCCTGACGCGGGGTCTCTACAATGAGCAGTTCTTC
>.|TRBV12-3/TRBV12-4|TRBJ1-1|few
CASSPLRGVNTEAFF
TGTGCCAGCAGTCCTCTCAGGGGAGTGAACACTGAAGCTTTCTTT
>TRBD1|TRBV5-4|TRBJ2-5|few
CASSNPQGAGETQYF
TGTGCCAGCAGCAACCCACAGGGGGCCGGGGAGACCCAGTACTTC
>.|TRBV5-1|TRBJ2-7|.
CASSLDTGSGSYEQYF
TGCGCCAGCAGCTTGGATACAGGGAGCGGCTCCTACGAGCAGTACTTC
>TRBD2|TRBV3-1|TRBJ2-3|few
CASSPVLAGGRDTQYF
TGTGCCAGCAGTCCGGTCCTAGCGGGGGGCCGGGATACGCAGTATTTT
>.|TRBV5-1|TRBJ2-1|many
CASSLGDWYNEQFF
TGCGCCAGCAGCTTGGGGGACTGGTACAATGAGCAGTTCTTC
>.|TRBV5-1|TRBJ1-5|many
CASSLEGSPQHF
TGCGCCAGCAGCTTGGAAGGGTCGCCCCAGCATTTT
>.|TRBV30|TRBJ1-1|few
CAWSIKVVATEAFF
TGTGCCTGGAGTATCAAGGTAGTAGCAACTGAAGCTTTCTTT
>TRBD1|TRBV5-5|TRBJ1-1|few
CASSLVADRGWGEAFF
TGTGCCAGCAGCTTGGTAGCGGACAGGGGGTGGGGTGAAGCTTTCTTT
>TRBD1|TRBV6-2/TRBV6-3|TRBJ1-1|many
CASRYSDRANTEAFF
TGTGCCAGCAGATATTCGGACAGGGCGAACACTGAAGCTTTCTTT
>TRBD1|TRBV7-9|TRBJ2-5|many
CASSLTGGEETQYF
TGTGCCAGCAGCTTGACAGGGGGAGAAGAGACCCAGTACTTC
>.|TRBV12-3/TRBV12-4|TRBJ1-2|many
CASSLARVPRGYGYTF
TGTGCCAGCAGTTTAGCCAGGGTTCCCAGGGGATATGGCTACACCTTC
>.|TRBV10-2|TRBJ2-3|many
CASSVTGVSTDTQYF
TGCGCCAGCAGTGTCACCGGCGTGAGCACAGATACGCAGTATTTT
>.|TRBV28|TRBJ2-1|many
CASSSYRVHEQFF
TGTGCCAGCAGTTCTTACAGGGTCCATGAGCAGTTCTTC
>TRBD2|TRBV12-3/TRBV12-4|TRBJ2-7|many
CASSLGLAAYEQYF
TGTGCCAGCAGCCTGGGACTAGCGGCCTACGAGCAGTACTTC
>.|TRBV11-3|TRBJ2-2|many
CASSYSWTANTGELFF
TGTGCCAGCAGCTACTCCTGGACAGCGAACACCGGGGAGCTGTTTTTT
>TRBD2|TRBV6-1|TRBJ2-1|.
CASSKLLAGGNYNEQFF
TGTGCCAGCAGTAAACTGCTAGCGGGGGGAAATTATAATGAGCAGTTCTTC
>.|TRBV5-1|TRBJ2-7|many
CASSLDAYEQYF
TGCGCCAGCAGCTTGGATGCCTACGAGCAGTACTTC
>TRBD1|TRBV6-5|TRBJ1-5|many
CASSQTGGDNQPQHF
TGTGCCAGCAGCCAAACAGGGGGAGACAATCAGCCCCAGCATTTT
>.|TRBV6-2/TRBV6-3|TRBJ2-1|.
CASSAYRDPAYNEQFF
TGTGCCAGCAGTGCCTACCGGGACCCAGCCTACAATGAGCAGTTCTTC
>.|TRBV5-6|TRBJ1-5|many
CASSFRDGGQPQHF
TGTGCCAGCAGCTTCCGGGACGGTGGTCAGCCCCAGCATTTT
>.|TRBV12-3/TRBV12-4|TRBJ2-2|many
CASSRGPLALGPGELFF
TGTGCCAGCAGTCGAGGGCCTTTGGCCCTAGGTCCCGGGGAGCTGTTTTTT
>.|TRBV5-1|TRBJ1-2|many
CASSLGINYGYTF
TGCGCCAGCAGCTTGGGAATTAACTATGGCTACACCTTC
>.|TRBV6-1|TRBJ1-4|.
CASSVRGMSEKLFF
TGTGCCAGCAGTGTCCGGGGGATGAGTGAAAAACTGTTTTTT
>.|TRBV20-1|TRBJ1-5|many
CSARRGEVYQPQHF
TGCAGTGCGCGCAGGGGCGAGGTGTATCAGCCCCAGCATTTT
>TRBD1|TRBV6-5|TRBJ1-6|many
CASSRQGVGSPLHF
TGTGCCAGCAGTCGACAGGGTGTTGGTTCACCCCTCCACTTT
>TRBD1|TRBV12-3/TRBV12-4|TRBJ1-5|many
CASSQGTGGSEQPQHF
TGTGCCAGCAGCCAGGGGACAGGGGGCTCGGAACAGCCCCAGCATTTT
>.|TRBV5-1|TRBJ1-5|many
CASSREGGVNQPQHF
TGCGCCAGCAGCCGAGAGGGTGGGGTCAATCAGCCCCAGCATTTT
>TRBD2|TRBV27|TRBJ2-3|few
CASSLDWSASGTTDTQYF
TGTGCCAGCAGTTTAGACTGGTCGGCTAGCGGGACTACAGATACGCAGTATTTT
>TRBD2|TRBV4-1|TRBJ2-5|few
CASSQGPAGGFETQYF
TGCGCCAGCAGCCAAGGACCGGCGGGGGGGTTTGAGACCCAGTACTTC
>.|TRBV29-1|TRBJ1-3|many
CSVAENSGNTIYF
TGCAGCGTGGCAGAAAACTCTGGAAACACCATATATTTT
>TRBD1|TRBV28|TRBJ2-7|.
CASSLYGQGIREQYF
TGTGCCAGCAGTTTATACGGACAGGGAATAAGGGAGCAGTACTTC
>.|TRBV12-3/TRBV12-4|TRBJ2-1|many
CASSPPTVSSYNEQFF
TGTGCCAGCAGTCCCCCGACAGTTAGCTCCTACAATGAGCAGTTCTTC
>.|TRBV6-1|TRBJ2-5|many
CASAPLSSEETQYF
TGTGCCAGTGCCCCATTATCCTCAGAAGAGACCCAGTACTTC
>TRBD1|TRBV2|TRBJ1-2|.
CASSEGGTATITNYGYTF
TGTGCCAGCAGTGAAGGAGGGACAGCAACTATTACTAACTATGGCTACACCTTC
>.|TRBV6-2/TRBV6-3|TRBJ2-6|few
CASRRTGGGANVLTF
TGTGCCAGCAGACGCACGGGCGGGGGGGCCAACGTCCTGACTTTC
>TRBD2|TRBV12-3/TRBV12-4|TRBJ2-3|few
CASSPKAGVATDTQYF
TGTGCCAGCAGTCCGAAAGCGGGAGTAGCGACAGATACGCAGTATTTT
>.|TRBV12-3/TRBV12-4|TRBJ2-1|many
CASSRAGRSYNEQFF
TGTGCCAGCAGCCGGGCAGGCCGCTCCTACAATGAGCAGTTCTTC
>.|TRBV10-3|TRBJ2-2|.
CATRDGELFF
TGTGCCACTAGGGACGGGGAGCTGTTTTTT
>TRBD1|TRBV6-5|TRBJ1-1|many
CASSYSQGAPGGKAFF
TGTGCCAGCAGTTACTCGCAGGGGGCGCCCGGAGGGAAAGCTTTCTTT
>.|TRBV15|TRBJ1-2|many
CATSREGGASGTYGYTF
TGTGCCACCAGCAGAGAGGGGGGGGCGAGTGGAACCTATGGCTACACCTTC
>.|TRBV7-8|TRBJ1-6|.
CASSLAPGEEGYNSPLHF
TGTGCCAGCAGCTTAGCGCCAGGAGAAGAGGGGTATAATTCACCCCTCCACTTT